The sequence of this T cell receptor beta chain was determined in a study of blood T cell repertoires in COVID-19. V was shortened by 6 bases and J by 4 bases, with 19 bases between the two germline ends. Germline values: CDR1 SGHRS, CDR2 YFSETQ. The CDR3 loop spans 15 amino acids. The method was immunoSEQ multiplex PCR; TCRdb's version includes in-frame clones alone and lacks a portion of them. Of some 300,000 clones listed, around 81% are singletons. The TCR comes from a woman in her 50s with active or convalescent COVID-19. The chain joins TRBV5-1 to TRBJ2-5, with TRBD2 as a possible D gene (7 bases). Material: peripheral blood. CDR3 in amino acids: CASKGGLSSRETQYF. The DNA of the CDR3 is TGCGCCAGCAAGGGGGGGCTGTCGAGTAGAGAGACCCAGTACTTC.